This T cell receptor beta chain was observed in a study of graft-versus-host responses after intestinal transplantation. About the research overall: All recipients got anti-thymocyte globulin induction, then tacrolimus and steroids for roughly three years.

Produced via immunoSEQ multiplex PCR; TCRdb's table is partial and in-frame only. The top ten clones hold about 0.9% of a sample with around 100,000 clones, less than 90% of them seen once. Study-level findings and limits: Recipient marrow held GvH clones, some first seen in ileum or blood.

As concerns this clone: Antigen unknown.

Germline V gives CDR1 GTSNPN, CDR2 SVGIG (reference sequence). Trimming stripped 2 bases from V and 2 bases from J, with 6 bases between. The CDR3 extends over 12 amino acids. The receptor's source is a human donor who was the organ donor for an intestinal transplant. This sequence joins TRBV30 and TRBJ1-1; D is uncertain. The sample here was unstimulated CD4+ T cells sorted from spleen or lymph node cells, taken before transplant. The CDR3 protein is CAWSHSNTEAFF. CDR3 nucleotide sequence: TGTGCCTGGAGTCACTCAAACACTGAAGCTTTCTTT.